A single sample gave rise to the 22 T cell receptor beta chains below, sequenced in a study of a mutant IDH1 vaccine in newly diagnosed glioma. These TCRs are of unknown antigen specificity. Clones were sequenced by immunoSEQ multiplex PCR, and TCRdb holds only the in-frame ones, with some missing. Of about 54,000 clones in the sample, around 84% were seen once. Regarding time point: week 35, safety follow-up. Every single dose of the vaccine, 300 ug of mutant IDH1 20-mer peptide, came with topical imiquimod. The starting material was PBMCs, obtained from a glioma patient whose treatment included an IDH1 peptide vaccine. The receptors shown here come from a woman younger than 30 with glioma.

The rearrangement links TRBV6-5 to TRBJ1-1, with a possible D match to TRBD1 (6 bases). This CDR3 region has 16 residues. The germline V gene encodes CDR1 MNHEY and CDR2 SVGAGI. V lost 4 bases and J lost 0, with 15 bases in between. The DNA of the CDR3 is TGTGCCAGCAGTTCCTCAGGCCGACAGGTGAACACTGAAGCTTTCTTT. It encodes CASSSSGRQVNTEAFF.

This clone has only one observation. The V call is TRBV27, the J call TRBJ2-5; TRBD2 is a possible D gene (6 bases). With 5 bases removed from V and 1 base from J, the gap between germline ends came to 14 bases. The CDR3 is 15 residues long. The germline V gene has CDR1 MNHEY and CDR2 SMNVEV (reference sequence). The CDR3 reads CASSAEVSGQETQYF. CDR3 nucleotides: TGTGCCAGCAGTGCCGAGGTTAGCGGCCAAGAGACCCAGTACTTC.

V is TRBV2 and J is TRBJ2-1, with 11 bases matching TRBD2. The CDR3 spans 14 residues. Germline V gene data show CDR1 as SNHLY and CDR2 as FYNNEI. With 8 bases clipped from V and 9 bases from J, the junction kept 9 bases outside the gene matches. The DNA for the CDR3 is TGTGCCAGCCATACTAGCGGGAGTAGGGGTGAGCAGTTCTTC. Translated, it gives CASHTSGSRGEQFF.

The gene calls are TRBV12-5 and TRBJ2-3; D possibly matches TRBD1 or TRBD2 (6 bases each). Trimming removed 2 bases at V and 4 bases at J, with 10 bases between. Germline-derived CDR1 and CDR2 are LGHNT and FRNRAP. CDR3 length: 14 amino acids. The CDR3 region has the DNA TGTGCTAGTGGTTTGATGGGGGGCTCAGATACGCAGTATTTT. Translated: CASGLMGGSDTQYF.

The chain uses TRBV15 and TRBJ1-2; D unresolved. The V gene's germline CDR1 is LNHNV and CDR2 YYDKDF (reference sequence). The CDR3 covers 11 residues. Trimming took off 3 bases at V and 5 bases at J, with 4 bases between the two ends. In DNA form, the CDR3 reads TGTGCCACCAGCAGGGGGTATGGCTACACCTTC. Residues: CATSRGYGYTF.

The rearrangement joins TRBV19 to TRBJ1-5; no definite D call. The V and J ends lost 4 bases and 0 bases respectively, with 7 bases between them. The CDR3 has 14 amino acids. Germline CDR1 is LNHDA and CDR2 is SQIVND (reference sequence). The CDR3 DNA reads TGTGCCAGTAGTAGGAAGGATAGCAATCAGCCCCAGCATTTT. Translation: CASSRKDSNQPQHF.

This rearrangement joins TRBV5-1 to TRBJ1-2; perhaps TRBD1 as D (5 bases). V lost 4 bases and J 4 bases, leaving 8 bases between the germline ends. The germline CDR1 and CDR2 sequences are SGHRS and YFSETQ. The CDR3 is made up of 12 amino acids. For the CDR3, the DNA is TGCGCCAGCAGCGGGACTGTCTATGGCTACACCTTC. Its protein product is CASSGTVYGYTF.

A word on this clone: Germline and junction disagree at one end, which may indicate a read error. This chain uses TRBV25-1 with TRBJ1-2; D is ambiguous. CDR3 length: 11 residues. Germline V gene sequence: CDR1 MGHDK, CDR2 SYGVNS. The CDR3 bases are TGTGCCAGCAGAGGAGACTATGGTTACACCTTC. Translated, it gives CASRGDYGYTF.

The V and J genes are TRBV7-9 and TRBJ2-2; 7 nucleotides agree with TRBD1. J gave up 5 bases and V 0 bases, and 0 bases lay outside the gene matches. The CDR3 contains 14 residues. Per the germline V gene, CDR1 is SEHNR and CDR2 is FQNEAQ (reference sequence). The CDR3 bases are TGTGCCAGCAGCTTAGCACAGGGGACCGGGGAGCTGTTTTTT. This gives the protein CASSLAQGTGELFF.

The chain recombines TRBV7-6 with TRBJ1-4; 7 bases align to TRBD1. CDR1 and CDR2 (germline): SGHVS, FNYEAQ. V lost 1 base to trimming and J lost 1 base; unmatched junction nucleotides: 3. There are 16 residues in the CDR3. The CDR3 loop is CASSLGRGRTNEKLFF. The CDR3 nucleotides are TGTGCCAGCAGCTTAGGCAGGGGGAGAACTAATGAAAAACTGTTTTTT. The variable domain in full, completed from reference TRBV7-6 and TRBJ1-4, reads GAGVSQSPRYKVTKRGQDVALRCDPISGHVSLYWYRQALGQGPEFLTYFNYEAQQDKSGLPNDRFSAERPEGSISTLTIQRTEQRDSAMYRCASSLGRGRTNEKLFFGSGTQLSVL.

The CDR3: CASGALEQFF. As DNA, the CDR3 is TGTGCCAGTGGGGCACTTGAGCAGTTCTTC. The chain has TRBV19 and TRBJ2-1; D perhaps matches TRBD1 (5 bases). Germline V CDR1 and CDR2: LNHDA, SQIVND (reference sequence). The CDR3 totals 10 residues. The V end was cut by 8 bases, the J end by 9 bases, with 8 bases between.

The CDR3 region has the DNA TGTGCCAGCAGCGTAGCGGGGCGAGCCGGGGAGCTGTTTTTT. Translation: CASSVAGRAGELFF. V usage is TRBV9 and J usage is TRBJ2-2; D could derive from TRBD1 or TRBD2 (5 bases each). The CDR3 runs to 14 residues. From germline, CDR1 is SGDLS and CDR2 YYNGEE. Trimming stripped 0 bases from V and 6 bases from J, with 9 bases between.

The rearrangement joins TRBV12-5 to TRBJ1-2; tentative D call: TRBD1 (6 bases). This CDR3 has 14 residues. The V gene lost 1 base and the J gene lost 2 bases, with 8 bases spanning the gap. Looked up from germline, CDR1 is LGHNT and CDR2 is FRNRAP. This chain's CDR3 is CASGLDRVNYGYTF. CDR3 coding DNA: TGTGCTAGTGGTTTGGACAGGGTAAACTATGGCTACACCTTC.

A single count supports this clone. The V call is TRBV19, the J call TRBJ2-5; maybe TRBD1 (6 bases). Trimming stripped 6 bases from V and 7 bases from J, with 18 bases between. CDR1 is LNHDA and CDR2 is SQIVND in the germline V gene (reference sequence). CDR3 size: 14 residues. CDR3 region: CASRPTGTSGTQYF. CDR3 coding DNA: TGTGCCAGTAGGCCAACAGGGACCAGCGGGACCCAGTACTTC. Full variable domain (missing parts from reference TRBV19 and TRBJ2-5): DGGITQSPKYLFRKEGQNVTLSCEQNLNHDAMYWYRQDPGQGLRLIYYSQIVNDFQKGDIAEGYSVSREKKESFPLTVTSAQKNPTAFYLCASRPTGTSGTQYFGPGTRLLVL.

This chain links TRBV10-3 with TRBJ2-3; possibly TRBD1 for D (6 bases). The germline V gene has CDR1 ENHRY and CDR2 SYGVKD. With 2 bases removed from V and 0 bases from J, the gap between germline ends came to 12 bases. This CDR3 has 16 residues. The CDR3 region is CAISEPDSPSTDTQYF. The CDR3 nucleotides read TGTGCCATCAGTGAGCCGGACAGCCCTAGCACAGATACGCAGTATTTT.

The V gene is TRBV19, the J gene TRBJ2-2; possibly TRBD1 or TRBD2 for D (6 bases each). Germline V lookup: CDR1 LNHDA, CDR2 SQIVND (reference sequence). The CDR3 is made up of 15 amino acids. The germline V and J ends were trimmed by 5 bases and 4 bases, with 14 bases remaining between them. The CDR3 DNA follows: TGTGCCAGTAGTCCTCGGGGGCGAAGCACCGGGGAGCTGTTTTTT. It codes for CASSPRGRSTGELFF.

This clone was detected a few times. The chain has TRBV27 and TRBJ1-3; the D is unclear. Germline CDR1 reads MNHEY; CDR2 reads SMNVEV (reference sequence). The V and J ends lost 3 bases and 4 bases respectively, with 7 bases between them. The CDR3 totals 13 residues. The CDR3 is CASSFGLGNTIYF. The CDR3 region has the DNA TGTGCCAGCAGTTTCGGACTAGGAAACACCATATATTTT.

The table lists this clone with a few counts. V and J are TRBV28 and TRBJ1-4, with D tentatively TRBD1 (6 bases). Trimming removed 7 bases from V and 7 bases from J, with 22 bases in between. This CDR3 is 16 amino acids long. Germline V gene lookup returns CDR1 MDHEN and CDR2 SYDVKM. In DNA form, the CDR3 reads TGTGCCAGCAATCTTGGGACACTTACCGTTAGTGAAAAACTGTTTTTT. This gives the protein CASNLGTLTVSEKLFF. Using reference TRBV28 and TRBJ1-4 for the parts outside the CDR3, the full variable domain is DVKVTQSSRYLVKRTGEKVFLECVQDMDHENMFWYRQDPGLGLRLIYFSYDVKMKEKGDIPEGYSVSREKKERFSLILESASTNQTSMYLCASNLGTLTVSEKLFFGSGTQLSVL.

The chain has TRBV14 and TRBJ2-1; 9 bases line up with TRBD2. Germline lookup yields CDR1 SGHDN and CDR2 FVKESK. The J segment lost 7 bases and the V segment lost 0 bases, leaving 13 bases of the junction unmatched. The CDR3 consists of 18 residues. As DNA, the CDR3 is TGTGCCAGCAGCCAAGATCTCCCGGCGGGAGGGCCAAGAAATGAGCAGTTCTTC. Its protein product is CASSQDLPAGGPRNEQFF.

This chain connects TRBV28 to TRBJ1-5; D remains unclear. This CDR3 is built from 14 residues. Germline CDR1 and CDR2: MDHEN and SYDVKM. V lost 1 base, J lost 1 base, and 5 bases lay in between. CDR3 sequence (DNA): TGTGCCAGCAGTTTATCTGGGAGCAATCAGCCCCAGCATTTT. It is translated as CASSLSGSNQPQHF.

V is TRBV12-5 and J is TRBJ2-5; perhaps D is TRBD1 or TRBD2 (5 bases each). V was pared by 5 bases and J by 0 bases, with 10 bases between. The CDR3 is made up of 14 amino acids. Germline CDR1 reads LGHNT; CDR2 reads FRNRAP. CDR3 coding DNA: TGTGCTAGTGGTGGTGGGACCTACCAAGAGACCCAGTACTTC. This translates into CASGGGTYQETQYF. Filled out from reference TRBV12-5 and TRBJ2-5, the complete variable domain reads DARVTQTPRHKVTEMGQEVTMRCQPILGHNTVFWYRQTMMQGLELLAYFRNRAPLDDSGMPKDRFSAEMPDATLATLKIQPSEPRDSAVYFCASGGGTYQETQYFGPGTRLLVL.

The J gene is TRBJ2-1, the V gene TRBV27; 9 bases align to TRBD1. Trimming cost V 5 bases and J 5 bases; bases outside gene matches: 7. The CDR3 length is 15 residues. CDR1 MNHEY and CDR2 SMNVEV come from the germline V gene (reference sequence). DNA of the CDR3: TGTGCCAGCAGTCCCGGGACAGGGTCCCACAATGAGCAGTTCTTC. This translates into CASSPGTGSHNEQFF.